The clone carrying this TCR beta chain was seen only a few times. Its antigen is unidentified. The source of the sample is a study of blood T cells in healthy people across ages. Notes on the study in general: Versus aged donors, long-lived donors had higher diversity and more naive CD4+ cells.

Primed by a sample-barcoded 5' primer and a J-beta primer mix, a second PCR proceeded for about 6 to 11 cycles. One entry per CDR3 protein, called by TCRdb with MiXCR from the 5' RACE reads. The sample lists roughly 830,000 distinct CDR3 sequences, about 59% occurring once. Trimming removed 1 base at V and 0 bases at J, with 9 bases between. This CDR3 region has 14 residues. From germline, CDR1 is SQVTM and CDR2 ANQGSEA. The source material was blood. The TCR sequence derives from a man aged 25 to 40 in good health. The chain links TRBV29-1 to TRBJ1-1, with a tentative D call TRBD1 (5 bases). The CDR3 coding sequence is TGCAGCGTTGAAGGGGGGGATTTGAACACTGAAGCTTTCTTT. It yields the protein CSVEGGDLNTEAFF.